The clone carrying this T cell receptor beta chain was observed a single time. The antigen remains undetermined. The data belong to a study of vaccination and CD4 T cells after COVID-19. Whole-study results and caveats: Spike mono-reactivity was evident in 304 of the 307 vaccine-specific clones derived from convalescent patients. Convalescent patients showed a median 86.3% of reactive clones that were seen only post-vaccination.

The CDR3 is 16 amino acids. V lost 0 bases and J lost 7; bases outside the gene matches: 9. Germline CDR1 reads MNHEY; CDR2 reads SVGAGI. Cultured CD4+ T-cell DNA underwent Oncomine TCR Beta short-read sequencing. Using its own MiXCR run on the PCR reads, TCRdb lists one record per CDR3 protein. The table has 13,000 to 15,000 distinct CDR3 sequences, over 45% seen once. Treatment here: approximately 10-day PBMC culture with coronavirus spike peptide pools or control peptides (ViraFEST assay). This rearrangement joins TRBV6-5 to TRBJ2-3; 8 nucleotides line up with TRBD1. This receptor was obtained from a human donor with COVID-19. The sample here was cultured CD4+ T cells from blood, taken after SARS-CoV-2 vaccination. The CDR3 DNA reads as TGTGCCAGCAGTTACTCGCAACAGGGGGTAGGGCATACGCAGTATTTT. As protein: CASSYSQQGVGHTQYF.